Sequencing of this T cell receptor (beta chain) was carried out in a study of early T cells in non-severe SARS-CoV-2 infection. On this clonotype: At one end, the junction sequence differs from germline, possibly due to a read error.

One entry per CDR3 protein, called by TCRdb with MiXCR from the 5' RACE reads. The top ten hold about 9.4% of the sample, which has roughly 51,000 distinct CDR3 sequences, 11% seen once. Sequencing used whole blood. The receptor was derived from an adult who was a healthcare worker with PCR-confirmed SARS-CoV-2 infection or an uninfected control (not recorded which).

CDR3 nucleotides: TGTGCCAGCTTACCACGCCCCTCGGGGGATGAAAAACTGTTTTTT. As protein: CASLPRPSGDEKLFF. V is TRBV18 and J is TRBJ1-4; D perhaps matches TRBD1 (5 bases). Germline lookup yields CDR1 KGHSH and CDR2 LQKENI. CDR3 length: 15 amino acids. Variable domain in full (rest from reference TRBV18 and TRBJ1-4): NAGVMQNPRHLVRRRGQEARLRCSPMKGHSHVYWYRQLPEEGLKFMVYLQKENIIDESGMPKERFSAEFPKEGPSILRIQQVVRGDSAAYFCASLPRPSGDEKLFFGSGTQLSVL.